What follows are 32 T cell receptor beta chains derived from one specimen sequenced in a study of Ad26.COV2.S vaccination and SARS-CoV-2 variants. Measured with immunoSEQ multiplex PCR; TCRdb has only the in-frame clones, and not every one. The table has some 640,000 clones, about 89% seen once. Specified treatment: 15 to 20 received Ad26.COV2.S at low or high dose, single or two shots; 5 received placebo; per-sample allocation not given. The samples were gathered on day 63 after the first injection of vaccine or placebo. Source: peripheral blood, taken in a trial of Ad26.COV2.S vaccine versus placebo. The receptors were sampled from a person aged 18-65 years who received the Ad26.COV2.S COVID-19 vaccine or a placebo.

The genes are TRBV7-9 and TRBJ2-6; D is unclear. Looked up from germline, CDR1 is SEHNR and CDR2 is FQNEAQ (reference sequence). The CDR3 is made up of 18 amino acids. V dropped 5 bases and J dropped 1 base, with 18 bases sitting between them. Here the CDR3 DNA reads TGTGCCAGCAGCCCGTTGGGCCGGACCTCATCTGGGGCCAACGTCCTGACTTTC. It encodes CASSPLGRTSSGANVLTF.

In this sample, this clone turned up once. The V call is TRBV25-1, the J call TRBJ2-3; D remains unclear. Germline values: CDR1 MGHDK, CDR2 SYGVNS. The CDR3 covers 15 residues. Trimming stripped 1 base from V and 0 bases from J, with 8 bases between. The CDR3 nucleotides are TGTGCCAGCAGTGAATTAAGGGTGAGCACAGATACGCAGTATTTT. As protein: CASSELRVSTDTQYF.

J is TRBJ2-7 and V is TRBV5-4; TRBD2 matches 13 bases. The ends lost 3 bases at V and 3 bases at J; junction bases unmatched: 6. The germline gives CDR1 SGHNT, CDR2 YYREEE (reference sequence). The length of the CDR3 is 16 residues. DNA of the CDR3: TGTGCCAGCAGCTCAGGGGGGACTAGCGGGATCTACGAGCAGTACTTC. It encodes CASSSGGTSGIYEQYF.

The count of this clone is one. The chain is built from TRBV30 and TRBJ1-6; perhaps TRBD1 as D (5 bases). The CDR3 covers 11 residues. Germline CDR1 and CDR2: GTSNPN and SVGIG (reference sequence). V lost 2 bases to trimming and J lost 12 bases, with 8 bases between them. CDR3: CAWSTGGPLHF. For the CDR3, the DNA is TGTGCCTGGAGTACGGGGGGACCCCTCCACTTT.

This clone was seen more than once but under ten times. The chain joins TRBV5-4 to TRBJ1-2, with TRBD1 identical over 7 bases. The germline V gene has CDR1 SGHNT and CDR2 YYREEE (reference sequence). The length of the CDR3 is 13 residues. The V segment lost 5 bases and the J segment 5 bases; nucleotides outside the gene matches: 6. The CDR3: CASSLTGTYGYTF. The CDR3 region has the DNA TGTGCCAGCAGTTTGACAGGGACGTATGGCTACACCTTC.

This chain joins TRBV4-1 and TRBJ2-1; 9 bases fit TRBD2. The germline gives CDR1 MGHRA, CDR2 YSYEKL. The V segment lost 0 bases and the J segment 4 bases; nucleotides outside the gene matches: 13. The length of the CDR3 is 19 residues. This chain's CDR3 is CASSQDKGPGTSLYNEQFF. The CDR3 coding sequence is TGCGCCAGCAGCCAAGATAAGGGACCCGGGACTAGCCTTTACAATGAGCAGTTCTTC.

The chain has TRBV2 and TRBJ1-6, with no clear D. The CDR3 loop spans 14 amino acids. V dropped 7 bases and J dropped 0 bases, with 7 bases sitting between them. Germline V gene sequence: CDR1 SNHLY, CDR2 FYNNEI. The CDR3 nucleotides read TGTGCCAGCATCGGTAACTCCTATAATTCACCCCTCCACTTT. Protein product: CASIGNSYNSPLHF.

This clone has a handful of counts. The gene calls are TRBV6-5 and TRBJ1-6; 7 bases agree with TRBD1. Per germline, CDR1 MNHEY and CDR2 SVGAGI. After removal of 6 bases from V and 8 bases from J, the junction contained 10 bases not matched to a gene. The CDR3 is 15 residues long. CDR3 nucleotides: TGTGCCAGCAGAAAATCCGGGACAGAGGATTCACCCCTCCACTTT. Its protein is CASRKSGTEDSPLHF.

The rearrangement uses TRBV2 and TRBJ2-7, with D possibly matching TRBD2 (6 bases). Germline V gives CDR1 SNHLY, CDR2 FYNNEI. This CDR3 comprises 11 residues. Trimming cost V 8 bases and J 9 bases, with 14 bases left between them. CDR3 in DNA: TGTGCCAGCGGCCGGGAGTTACTGCAGTACTTC. This gives the protein CASGRELLQYF.

The count of this clone is one. V gene TRBV6-5 combines with J gene TRBJ1-2; D not certain. The V gene's germline CDR1 is MNHEY and CDR2 SVGAGI. This CDR3 comprises 12 residues. The V and J ends lost 7 bases and 9 bases respectively, with 15 bases between them. As DNA, the CDR3 is TGTGCCAGCACCGCGGCGGGATCGAGCTACACCTTC. It encodes CASTAAGSSYTF.

The chain is built from TRBV18 and TRBJ1-5, with D unclear. Germline CDR1 KGHSH, CDR2 LQKENI. Deletions cut 4 bases from V and 4 bases from J, with 8 bases between. The length of the CDR3 is 13 residues. Here the CDR3 reads CASSRSENQPQHF. CDR3 in DNA: TGTGCCAGCTCACGTTCAGAGAATCAGCCCCAGCATTTT.

The chain joins TRBV18 to TRBJ1-2; D might be TRBD1 (5 bases). The V gene's germline CDR1 is KGHSH and CDR2 LQKENI. The CDR3 extends over 14 amino acids. V was clipped by 3 bases and J by 10 bases, with 18 bases between them. CDR3 in amino acids: CASSPIGTAEVYTF. CDR3 bases: TGTGCCAGCTCACCTATAGGGACCGCCGAGGTCTACACCTTC.

V gene TRBV19 combines with J gene TRBJ2-6; tentatively, D is TRBD1 (6 bases). This CDR3 is built from 17 residues. CDR1 is LNHDA and CDR2 is SQIVND in the germline V gene (reference sequence). The V end was cut by 5 bases, the J end by 2 bases, with 16 bases between. The CDR3 bases are TGTGCCAGTAGTCCAAGCACAGGGAAGACTGGGGCCAACGTCCTGACTTTC. Protein sequence: CASSPSTGKTGANVLTF.

This sequence joins TRBV4-2 and TRBJ2-1; 9 nucleotides line up with TRBD2. The V segment lost 1 base and the J segment 6 bases; nucleotides outside the gene matches: 4. Germline loops: CDR1 LGHNA, CDR2 YNFKEQ. The CDR3 sequence is 15 residues long. This CDR3 is CASSQVGTSSNEQFF. CDR3 DNA: TGTGCCAGCAGCCAAGTTGGGACTAGCAGCAATGAGCAGTTCTTC.

This rearrangement joins TRBV5-1 to TRBJ2-5; possibly TRBD1 or TRBD2 for D (5 bases each). V dropped 5 bases and J dropped 1 base, with 9 bases sitting between them. Germline V CDR1 and CDR2: SGHRS, YFSETQ. The CDR3 contains 13 residues. The CDR3 loop reads CASRLGVQETQYF. The CDR3 nucleotides are TGCGCCAGCAGACTGGGGGTCCAAGAGACCCAGTACTTC.

V is TRBV2 and J is TRBJ2-7; TRBD2 aligns across 8 bases. There are 15 residues in the CDR3. The V segment lost 3 bases and the J segment 0 bases; nucleotides outside the gene matches: 4. Looked up from germline, CDR1 is SNHLY and CDR2 is FYNNEI. The CDR3 here is CASSELAGGSYEQYF. CDR3 nucleotide sequence: TGTGCCAGCAGTGAGCTGGCGGGAGGCTCCTACGAGCAGTACTTC. Combining the CDR3 with reference TRBV2 and TRBJ2-7 gives the whole variable domain EPEVTQTPSHQVTQMGQEVILRCVPISNHLYFYWYRQILGQKVEFLVSFYNNEISEKSEIFDDQFSVERPDGSNFTLKIRSTKLEDSAMYFCASSELAGGSYEQYFGPGTRLTVT.

The chain is built from TRBV5-1 and TRBJ2-1, with D possibly being TRBD2 (5 bases). V was clipped by 3 bases and J by 5 bases, with 6 bases between them. Germline V gives CDR1 SGHRS, CDR2 YFSETQ. The CDR3 has 12 amino acids. The CDR3 coding sequence is TGCGCCAGCAGCTCGGAGGACAATGAGCAGTTCTTC. Encoded protein: CASSSEDNEQFF.

This clone was detected only once. This chain uses TRBV6-6 with TRBJ2-7; D is unclear. V was trimmed by 6 bases and J by 5 bases, leaving 11 bases between them. In germline, CDR1 is MNHNY, CDR2 SVGAGI (reference sequence). This CDR3 region has 12 residues. CDR3 protein: CASSNAPHEQYF. The CDR3, as DNA: TGTGCCAGCAGCAACGCTCCACACGAGCAGTACTTC.

The chain links TRBV24-1 to TRBJ2-2; 7 positions agree with TRBD1. The CDR3 is 14 residues long. The germline V gene has CDR1 KGHDR and CDR2 SFDVKD. With V trimmed by 4 bases and J by 6 bases, 4 bases remained unmatched. This CDR3 reads CATSDPQGAGELFF. The CDR3 DNA sequence: TGTGCCACCAGTGACCCTCAGGGGGCCGGGGAGCTGTTTTTT.

The rearrangement joins TRBV24-1 to TRBJ2-2; D gene unclear. The CDR3 contains 16 residues. The germline V and J ends were trimmed by 0 bases and 0 bases, with 7 bases remaining between them. Germline CDR1 is KGHDR and CDR2 is SFDVKD. The CDR3, as DNA: TGTGCCACCAGTGATTTGACCAGGACGAACACCGGGGAGCTGTTTTTT. Translating gives CATSDLTRTNTGELFF.

The rearrangement uses TRBV6-4 and TRBJ2-3; possibly TRBD2 for D (6 bases). The V end was cut by 2 bases, the J end by 2 bases, with 8 bases between. The CDR3 runs 14 residues. The V gene's germline CDR1 is MRHNA and CDR2 SNTAGT. CDR3 amino acids: CASSDREDTDTQYF. DNA for the CDR3: TGTGCCAGCAGTGACAGGGAGGACACAGATACGCAGTATTTT.

V and J are TRBV4-1 and TRBJ2-2, with D perhaps given as TRBD1 or TRBD2 (5 bases each). CDR1 and CDR2 from the germline V gene are MGHRA and YSYEKL. Trimming took 0 bases from V and 2 from J, leaving 13 bases between them. The CDR3 runs to 17 residues. The CDR3 sequence is CASSQDGPGTNTGELFF. In DNA form, the CDR3 reads TGCGCCAGCAGCCAAGACGGTCCAGGGACCAACACCGGGGAGCTGTTTTTT.

The rearrangement uses TRBV9 and TRBJ2-7; no reliable D call. Germline V gene lookup returns CDR1 SGDLS and CDR2 YYNGEE. The CDR3 runs 13 residues. With 0 bases removed from V and 6 bases from J, the gap between germline ends came to 10 bases. The CDR3 bases are TGTGCCAGCAGCGTAGCCGGCTTGGGCGAGCAGTACTTC. Translating it yields CASSVAGLGEQYF.

The chain has TRBV19 and TRBJ1-2; tentatively, D is TRBD1 (6 bases). V dropped 6 bases and J dropped 5 bases, with 16 bases sitting between them. Germline CDR1 reads LNHDA; CDR2 reads SQIVND (reference sequence). There are 14 residues in the CDR3. CDR3 DNA sequence: TGTGCCAGTAGAAGCGGCAGGGGAGGTTATGGCTACACCTTC. Residues: CASRSGRGGYGYTF. Based on the CDR3 plus reference TRBV19 and TRBJ1-2, the full variable domain is DGGITQSPKYLFRKEGQNVTLSCEQNLNHDAMYWYRQDPGQGLRLIYYSQIVNDFQKGDIAEGYSVSREKKESFPLTVTSAQKNPTAFYLCASRSGRGGYGYTFGSGTRLTVV.

This rearrangement joins TRBV9 to TRBJ2-3; 8 nucleotides agree with TRBD2. This CDR3 is 15 amino acids long. Germline assignment: CDR1 SGDLS and CDR2 YYNGEE. Unmatched junction bases numbered 5, after V lost 0 bases and J lost 5 bases. The CDR3 sequence: CASSVAGGPQDTQYF. The CDR3 nucleotides are TGTGCCAGCAGCGTAGCGGGAGGGCCTCAAGATACGCAGTATTTT.

This chain uses TRBV10-3 with TRBJ1-1, with D possibly matching TRBD1 (6 bases). This CDR3 has 15 amino acids. Looked up from germline, CDR1 is ENHRY and CDR2 is SYGVKD. Trimming removed 3 bases from V and 5 bases from J, with 16 bases in between. The CDR3 sequence is CAISDPGAGKTEAFF. The CDR3, as DNA: TGTGCCATCAGTGACCCGGGGGCAGGGAAGACTGAAGCTTTCTTT.

The chain uses TRBV5-1 and TRBJ2-1, with 9 bases aligning to TRBD1. V lost 0 bases to trimming and J lost 4 bases; unmatched junction nucleotides: 2. This CDR3 is 15 amino acids long. CDR1 is SGHRS and CDR2 is YFSETQ in the germline V gene. CDR3 coding DNA: TGCGCCAGCAGCTTGGACGGACAGGGGTACAATGAGCAGTTCTTC. Amino acid sequence: CASSLDGQGYNEQFF.

CDR3 sequence reads: CASSPTKFVGESPKNIQYF. DNA of the CDR3: TGTGCCAGCAGTCCCACCAAGTTTGTGGGGGAGTCGCCCAAAAACATTCAGTACTTC. The rearrangement uses TRBV27 and TRBJ2-4; D is perhaps TRBD1 or TRBD2 (5 bases each). In germline, CDR1 is MNHEY, CDR2 SMNVEV (reference sequence). The V end lost 5 bases, the J end lost 2 bases, and 25 bases lay between the germline ends. The CDR3 has 19 residues.

As regards this clone: At the DNA level, this CDR3 is encoded by other sequences in the same sample as well. This rearrangement joins TRBV18 to TRBJ1-1; TRBD1 is a possible D gene (5 bases). This CDR3 contains 13 residues. Trimming cost V 4 bases and J 1 base, with 7 bases left between them. The germline V gene encodes CDR1 KGHSH and CDR2 LQKENI. The CDR3 spells CASSLGENTEAFF. DNA for the CDR3: TGTGCCAGCTCACTAGGGGAGAACACTGAAGCTTTCTTT.

This sequence joins TRBV7-3 and TRBJ2-1; D remains unclear. The CDR3 contains 13 residues. V lost 5 bases to trimming and J lost 6 bases, with 11 bases between them. Germline V gives CDR1 SGHTA, CDR2 FQGTGA. In nucleotides, the CDR3 is TGTGCCAGCAGCCCAGGAGCTTTCAATGAGCAGTTCTTC. Its protein product is CASSPGAFNEQFF.

The V gene is TRBV12-3 or TRBV12-4, the J gene TRBJ1-2; 7 positions match TRBD1. This CDR3 is built from 12 residues. The J segment lost 8 bases and the V segment lost 5 bases, leaving 5 bases of the junction unmatched. CDR3 region: CASSLDRVGYTF. CDR3 sequence (DNA): TGTGCCAGCAGTCTCGACAGGGTGGGCTACACCTTC.

The CDR3 DNA is TGTGCCACCAGCAGAGATATGGGTGAGCAGTTCTTC. It encodes CATSRDMGEQFF. The chain links TRBV15 to TRBJ2-1; D uncertain. CDR3 length: 12 residues. Germline loops: CDR1 LNHNV, CDR2 YYDKDF (reference sequence). Trimming left V 0 bases short and J 9 bases short, with 6 bases between.